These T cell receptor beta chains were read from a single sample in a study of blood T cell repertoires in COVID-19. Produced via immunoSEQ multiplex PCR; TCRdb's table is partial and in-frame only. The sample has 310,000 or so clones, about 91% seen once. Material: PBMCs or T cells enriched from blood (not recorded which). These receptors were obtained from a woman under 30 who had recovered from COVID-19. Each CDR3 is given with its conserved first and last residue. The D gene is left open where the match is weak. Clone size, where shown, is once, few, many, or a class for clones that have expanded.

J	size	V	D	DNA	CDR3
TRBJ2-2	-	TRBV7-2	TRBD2	TGTGCCAGCAGCTTATCTAGCGGGGGCTACACCGGGGAGCTGTTTTTT	CASSLSSGGYTGELFF
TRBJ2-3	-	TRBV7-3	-	TGTGCCAGCAGCCCCCCCGGGAACACAGATACGCAGTATTTT	CASSPPGNTDTQYF
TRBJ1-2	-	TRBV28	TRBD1	TGTGCCAGCAGGGGACAGATCCCCTATGGCTACACCTTC	CASRGQIPYGYTF
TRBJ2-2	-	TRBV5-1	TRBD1	TGCGCCAGCAATCGAGACAGGGGTGCGAACACCGGGGAGCTGTTTTTT	CASNRDRGANTGELFF
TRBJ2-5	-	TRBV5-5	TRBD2	TGCGCCAGCAGCTTGGGGGCGGGGGGCCACCAAGAGACCCAGTACTTC	CASSLGAGGHQETQYF
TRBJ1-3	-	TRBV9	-	TGTGCCAGCAGCGTCGACAGGTTCTCTGGAAACACCATATATTTT	CASSVDRFSGNTIYF
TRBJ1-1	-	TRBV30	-	TGTGCCTGGAGTGTCCTTTCCACTGAAGCTTTCTTT	CAWSVLSTEAFF
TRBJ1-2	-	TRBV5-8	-	TGTGCCAGCAGCTTGGGGGGGCCAGGTGGCTACACCTTC	CASSLGGPGGYTF
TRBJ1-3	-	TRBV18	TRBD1	TGTGCCAGCTCACCCCGCACTCAGGGGGCGGCTGGAAACACCATATATTTT	CASSPRTQGAAGNTIYF
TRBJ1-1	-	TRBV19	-	TGTGCCAGTAGTATAGACTCGGGTGCTGAAGCTTTCTTT	CASSIDSGAEAFF
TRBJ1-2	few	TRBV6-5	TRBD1	TGTGCCAGCAGACCGGGACAGGGGTTTATGTATGGCTACACCTTC	CASRPGQGFMYGYTF
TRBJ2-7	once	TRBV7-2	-	TGTGCCAGCAGCTTAGGGGGGGTGGTTGGGTACGAGCAGTACTTC	CASSLGGVVGYEQYF
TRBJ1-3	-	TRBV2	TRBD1	TGTGCCAGCAGTCGGGACAGGGCAATCATAGCTGGAAACACCATATATTTT	CASSRDRAIIAGNTIYF
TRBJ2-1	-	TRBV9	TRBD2	TGTGCCAGCAGCCCGAGACTAGCGGGGGCCAATGAGCAGTTCTTC	CASSPRLAGANEQFF
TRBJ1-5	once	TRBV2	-	TGTGCCAGCAGTGAGGGGGCAAGCCAGCCCCAGCATTTT	CASSEGASQPQHF
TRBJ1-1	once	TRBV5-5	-	TGTGCCAGCAGCTACGACACCTACACTGAAGCTTTCTTT	CASSYDTYTEAFF
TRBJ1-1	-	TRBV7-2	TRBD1	TGTGCCAGCAGCTTATTTGGACAGGGGAACACTGAAGCTTTCTTT	CASSLFGQGNTEAFF
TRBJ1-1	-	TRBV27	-	TGTGCCAAAAGGAGGGACGCCTCTGAAGCTTTCTTT	CAKRRDASEAFF
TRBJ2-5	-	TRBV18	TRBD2	TGTGCCAGCTCACAAACGGGAGGGGGAGAGACCCAGTACTTC	CASSQTGGGETQYF
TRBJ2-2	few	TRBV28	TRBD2	TGTGCCAGCAGTTCACTAGCGGGAGGCACCGGGGAGCTGTTTTTT	CASSSLAGGTGELFF
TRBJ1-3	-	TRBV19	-	TGTGCCAGTAGTATTGGGCCCCGGCACTCTGGAAACACCATATATTTT	CASSIGPRHSGNTIYF
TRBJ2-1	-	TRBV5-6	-	TGTGCCAGCACGCCGGCTAGCTCCTACAATGAGCAGTTCTTC	CASTPASSYNEQFF
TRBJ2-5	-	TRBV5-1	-	TGCGCCAGCAGCTTGATGGGCAGTCAAGAGACCCAGTACTTC	CASSLMGSQETQYF
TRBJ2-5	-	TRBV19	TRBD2	TGTGCCAGTAGTACCGGGACTAGCGGGGTCCAAGAGACCCAGTACTTC	CASSTGTSGVQETQYF
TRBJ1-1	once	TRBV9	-	TGTGCCAGCAGCGTAGATAGCGGGGATTACACTGAAGCTTTCTTT	CASSVDSGDYTEAFF
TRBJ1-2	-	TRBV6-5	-	TGTGCCAGCACCAGCGAAACCATCTATGGCTACACCTTC	CASTSETIYGYTF
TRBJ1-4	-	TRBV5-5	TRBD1	TGTGCCAGCAGTCACTCTCCGCGGGACAGGGATGAAAAACTGTTTTTT	CASSHSPRDRDEKLFF
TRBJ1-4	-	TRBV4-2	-	TGTGCCAGCAGCCAAGCCAGGGGAGACGAAAAACTGTTTTTT	CASSQARGDEKLFF
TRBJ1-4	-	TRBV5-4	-	TGTGCCAGCAGCTCGATGACAGAGTCTAATGAAAAACTGTTTTTT	CASSSMTESNEKLFF
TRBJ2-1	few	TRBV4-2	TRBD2	TGTGCCAGCAGCCACGGGACTAGCGGATACAATGAGCAGTTCTTC	CASSHGTSGYNEQFF
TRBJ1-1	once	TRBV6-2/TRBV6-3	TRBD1	TGTGCCAGCAGTTCCGACAGGGGGGACACTGAAGCTTTCTTT	CASSSDRGDTEAFF
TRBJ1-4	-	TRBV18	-	TGTGCCAGCTCACCAGGGGGCGATGAAAAACTGTTTTTT	CASSPGGDEKLFF
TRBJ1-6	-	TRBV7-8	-	TGTGCCAGCAGCTTTCGCTCGGGGGGCGTCGAATACAATTCACCCCTCCACTTT	CASSFRSGGVEYNSPLHF
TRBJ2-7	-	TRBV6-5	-	TGTGCCAGCACTGGGCAGTCCTACGAGCAGTACTTC	CASTGQSYEQYF
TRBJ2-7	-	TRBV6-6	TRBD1	TGTGCCAGCATGGGACAGGGTTACGAGCAGTACTTC	CASMGQGYEQYF
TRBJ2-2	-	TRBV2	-	TGTGCCAGCAGTGAAACCCAGGGTACCGGGGAGCTGTTTTTT	CASSETQGTGELFF
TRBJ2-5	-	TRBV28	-	TGTGCCAGCAGTCCAGGGGGGAACCAAGAGACCCAGTACTTC	CASSPGGNQETQYF
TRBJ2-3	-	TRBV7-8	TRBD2	TGTGCCAGCAGCTACGGACTAGCGGGAGTGGTAGATACGCAGTATTTT	CASSYGLAGVVDTQYF
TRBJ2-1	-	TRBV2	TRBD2	TGTGCCAGCAGTAGTAGCGGGAGCCTCTACAATGAGCAGTTCTTC	CASSSSGSLYNEQFF
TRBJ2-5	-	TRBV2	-	TGTGCCAGCAGTCCCTCAGGGGATGGGGAGACCCAGTACTTC	CASSPSGDGETQYF
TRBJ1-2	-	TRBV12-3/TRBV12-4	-	TGTGCCAGCAGTCCACAGCTTCCCTATGGCTACACCTTC	CASSPQLPYGYTF
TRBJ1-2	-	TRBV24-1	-	TGTGCCACCAGTGATTTTCGGGAGGGCTACACCTTC	CATSDFREGYTF
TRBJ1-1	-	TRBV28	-	TGTGCCAGCAGTTTAACTCAGGGCGCACGGGAAGCTTTCTTT	CASSLTQGAREAFF
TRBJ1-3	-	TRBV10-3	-	TGTGCCATCAGTGTCCGACGGGGGGGGACTGGAAACACCATATATTTT	CAISVRRGGTGNTIYF
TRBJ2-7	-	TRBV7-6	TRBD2	TGTGCCAGCAGCCGTTGGACTAGCGGGGGGCGCGAGCAGTACTTC	CASSRWTSGGREQYF
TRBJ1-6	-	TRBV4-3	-	TGCGCCAGCAGCCAAGAGCGAAGGCGAGGGGGGGCGAGTTCGCCCCTCCACTTT	CASSQERRRGGASSPLHF
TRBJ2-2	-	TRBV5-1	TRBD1	TGCGCCAGCACCTTCAGTCCCCCCGGGACAGCGAACACCGGGGAGCTGTTTTTT	CASTFSPPGTANTGELFF
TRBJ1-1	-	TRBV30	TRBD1	TGTGCCGTACGACAGGGGGTAAACACTGAAGCTTTCTTT	CAVRQGVNTEAFF
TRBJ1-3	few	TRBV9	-	TGTGCCAGCAGCCCGGACAACTCTGGAAACACCATATATTTT	CASSPDNSGNTIYF
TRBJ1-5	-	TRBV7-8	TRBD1	TGTGCCAGCAGCTTAGGGACAGGGGTTCAGCCCCAGCATTTT	CASSLGTGVQPQHF
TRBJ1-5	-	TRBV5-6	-	TGTGCCAGCAGCGCCGGCTGGGGAGATCAGCCCCAGCATTTT	CASSAGWGDQPQHF
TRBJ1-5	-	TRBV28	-	TGTGCCAGCAGTTCTCCCGACAGGCCTCGGCATTTT	CASSSPDRPRHF
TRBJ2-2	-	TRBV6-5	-	TGTGCCAGCAGGAGGTTAGGGAACACCGGGGAGCTGTTTTTT	CASRRLGNTGELFF
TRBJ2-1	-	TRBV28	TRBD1	TGTGCCAGCAGTCCCGGGACAGGGGAATGGGGTGAGCAGTTCTTC	CASSPGTGEWGEQFF
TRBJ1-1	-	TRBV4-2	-	TGTGCCAGCAGCCAAGATCTCAGGGGCACTGAAGCTTTCTTT	CASSQDLRGTEAFF
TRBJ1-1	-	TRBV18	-	TGTGCCAGCTCAGGGTACAGGGTGGGGGAGACTGAAGCTTTCTTT	CASSGYRVGETEAFF
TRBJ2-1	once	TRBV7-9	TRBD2	TGTGCCAGCAGCCAACTTAGCGGGATCAGTGAGCAGTTCTTC	CASSQLSGISEQFF
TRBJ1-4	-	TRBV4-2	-	TGTGCCAGCAGCCTCAGAAACGCTGGGGCTTCCTTTGAAAAACTGTTTTTT	CASSLRNAGASFEKLFF
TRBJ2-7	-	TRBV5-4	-	TGTGCCAGCAGCTTGGAACATTCCTACGAGCAGTACTTC	CASSLEHSYEQYF
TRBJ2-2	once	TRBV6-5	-	TGTGCCAGCAGTTACTCGATGGGGGGACCCGGGGAGCTGTTTTTT	CASSYSMGGPGELFF